This section outlines one T cell receptor beta chain sequence together with its context. Its target is not known. This sample was taken from a study of T cells in Graves' hyperthyroidism and ophthalmopathy. Study information: Blood was drawn when the patient was first diagnosed and still untreated.

Study results and caveats: The model made its ophthalmopathy prediction, and onset followed a median approximately six months later.

The cohort's ophthalmopathy patients, a group with duration under 3 months, had a Clinical Activity Score of at least 3 and a NOSPECS grade of at least 4. Exclusion of patients followed from uncontrolled infection, other autoimmune disease, pregnancy or lactation. Amplification targeted TCR beta CDR3 regions from RNA transcripts. The HTBI set primed first-round TCR CDR3 RT-PCR. TCRdb reprocessed the multiplex PCR reads with MiXCR, giving one entry per CDR3 protein. The table lists some 490,000 distinct CDR3 sequences, less than 25% of them singletons. V lost 8 bases and J 1 base, leaving 18 bases between the germline ends. The CDR3 consists of 16 residues. CDR1 is MNHNS and CDR2 is SASEGT in the germline V gene.

This chain joins TRBV6-1 and TRBJ1-3, with unresolved D. Sequenced input: blood. This TCR came from a woman between 70 and 85 years old with Graves' ophthalmopathy. The CDR3 spells CASGRGLVGSGNTIYF. DNA of the CDR3: TGTGCCAGCGGGCGAGGGCTAGTAGGTTCTGGAAACACCATATATTTT.